This entry concerns a single TCR beta chain. From the 5' RACE reads, TCRdb lists one entry per CDR3 protein and no DNA. Listed are hundreds of thousands of distinct CDR3 sequences; around 4.2% falls within the top ten. The germline CDR1 and CDR2 sequences are LGHNA and YSLEER. The CDR3 runs 15 residues. The record originates from a study of T cells expressing NK-cell markers. This TCR derives from a woman between 18 and 69 years old in good health. The sequenced material came from blood T cells: a sorted CD56 or NKG2C T cell subset, CD4+ or CD8+ T cells, or bulk PBMC T cells (not recorded which). The chain carries TRBV4-3 and TRBJ2-5; TCRdb calls TRBD1, which cannot be checked without DNA. CDR3 in amino acids: CASSQGGQPQETQYF.